This is a list of T cell receptor beta chains from one sample in a study of chemoradiotherapy in HPV16-positive cancers. The assay was immunoSEQ multiplex PCR, and TCRdb's table has in-frame clones only and misses some. Among under 4,000 clones listed, 75% to 95% were seen once. This sample comprised tumor tissue, obtained from a patient who underwent chemoradiotherapy. These receptors were obtained from a human donor with HPV-associated anogenital cancer. Each CDR3 is given with its conserved first and last residue. Fields, in order: D gene, V gene, J gene, clone size, CDR3 DNA, CDR3 protein. The D gene is left open where the match is weak. Not all rows give a size; the values are once, few, many and, for expanded clones, a class.

D: TRBD2
V: TRBV5-1
J: TRBJ2-7
size: once
DNA: TGCGCCAGCAGCTTGGCACTAGCGGGGGTTGGGGAGCAGTACTTC
CDR3: CASSLALAGVGEQYF

D: .
V: TRBV19
J: TRBJ2-1
size: .
DNA: TGTGCCAGTAGTATCGGGATCTACAATGAGCAGTTCTTC
CDR3: CASSIGIYNEQFF

D: .
V: TRBV28
J: TRBJ1-1
size: .
DNA: TGTGCCAGCAGTTTACGGGGGAAAGCTTTCTTT
CDR3: CASSLRGKAFF

D: .
V: TRBV5-1
J: TRBJ2-6
size: .
DNA: TGCGCCAGCAGCATGAGACCGGAAAGCTCTGGGGCCAACGTCCTGACTTTC
CDR3: CASSMRPESSGANVLTF

D: .
V: TRBV25-1
J: TRBJ2-7
size: .
DNA: TGTGCCAGCAGTGAATCGGGCAGGGGGGAAGGTAGGAACGAGCAGTACTTC
CDR3: CASSESGRGEGRNEQYF

D: TRBD1
V: TRBV6-5
J: TRBJ2-5
size: .
DNA: TGTGCCAGCAGGTCTCCGGGACAGGGCGTCGAGACCCAGTACTTC
CDR3: CASRSPGQGVETQYF

D: TRBD1
V: TRBV5-4
J: TRBJ1-2
size: .
DNA: TGTGCCAGCAGCTTGGTGGGACAGGGTAGCGGAGGCTACACCTTC
CDR3: CASSLVGQGSGGYTF

D: TRBD2
V: TRBV27
J: TRBJ2-5
size: .
DNA: TGTGCCAGCAGTGCCATACTGGTAGCGGGGGTCCAAGAGACCCAGTACTTC
CDR3: CASSAILVAGVQETQYF

D: TRBD1
V: TRBV15
J: TRBJ1-2
size: .
DNA: TGTGCCACCAGCAGGGTCCGACAGGGGGCAGGCGGCTACACCTTC
CDR3: CATSRVRQGAGGYTF

D: .
V: TRBV5-4
J: TRBJ2-3
size: once
DNA: TGTGCCAAATCGGGGGGCAAATCGGGCACAGATACGCAGTATTTT
CDR3: CAKSGGKSGTDTQYF

D: TRBD2
V: TRBV7-2
J: TRBJ2-2
size: .
DNA: TGTGCCAGCAGCTCCTCTAGCGGCCTCACCGGGGAGCTGTTTTTT
CDR3: CASSSSSGLTGELFF

D: TRBD1
V: TRBV10-3
J: TRBJ1-1
size: .
DNA: TGTGCCATCAGTGAGTCGCCTGGGGACAGGGGTCGGGGGACTGAAGCTTTCTTT
CDR3: CAISESPGDRGRGTEAFF

D: .
V: TRBV5-1
J: TRBJ2-3
size: .
DNA: TGCGCCAGCAGCGAACAGCAGTCAATGGATACGCAGTATTTT
CDR3: CASSEQQSMDTQYF

D: .
V: TRBV6-1
J: TRBJ2-7
size: .
DNA: TGTGCCAGCACGCGGCAGGACCTCTCCTACGAGCAGTACTTC
CDR3: CASTRQDLSYEQYF

D: TRBD1
V: TRBV29-1
J: TRBJ2-7
size: .
DNA: TGCAGCGTTGTAGGGACAGATAAAGCCTACGAGCAGTACTTC
CDR3: CSVVGTDKAYEQYF